These 8 T cell receptor beta chains were all obtained from the same sample, sequenced in a study of blood T cell repertoires in COVID-19 (dated by TCRdb to about 2020). Library preparation employed the immunoSEQ multiplex PCR assay. TCRdb mirrors the immuneACCESS table, restricted to in-frame sequences. Some clones are absent from its copies; in checked studies, under half trace to an unresolved V gene, and the reason for the others is unknown. The sample profile shows 140,000 to 150,000 clones; 75% to 90% of them were found once. About 11% of the sample is in the top ten clones. The specimen was PBMCs or T cells enriched from blood (not recorded which). The origin of the receptors is a man in his sixties who had recovered from COVID-19.

The chain links TRBV6-1 to TRBJ1-2; D might be TRBD1 (5 bases). This CDR3 has 15 amino acids. CDR1 MNHNS and CDR2 SASEGT come from the germline V gene. Trimming took off 2 bases at V and 4 bases at J, with 14 bases between the two ends. The CDR3: CASSEWVGGSYGYTF. The CDR3 nucleotides read TGTGCCAGCAGTGAATGGGTCGGGGGAAGCTATGGCTACACCTTC.

The chain combines TRBV7-6 with TRBJ1-4; tentatively, D is TRBD1 (6 bases). The length of the CDR3 is 15 residues. Germline assignment: CDR1 SGHVS and CDR2 FNYEAQ. V shed 4 bases and J shed 7 bases, with 16 bases lying between them. CDR3 coding DNA: TGTGCCAGCAGCTCCTCGACAGGCATGGGTGAAAAACTGTTTTTT. Translated: CASSSSTGMGEKLFF.

The chain uses TRBV14 and TRBJ2-2; D is ambiguous. From germline, CDR1 is SGHDN and CDR2 FVKESK. V was cut by 1 base and J by 5 bases, with 11 bases left in between. This CDR3 spans 15 amino acids. CDR3 region: CASSQGFRLTGELFF. CDR3 bases: TGTGCCAGCAGCCAAGGGTTCAGGCTTACCGGGGAGCTGTTTTTT.

This clone was observed a single time. The chain couples TRBV9 to TRBJ2-3; 14 bases agree with TRBD2. The CDR3 is 16 amino acids. The V segment lost 3 bases and the J segment 9 bases; nucleotides outside the gene matches: 9. Germline CDR1 is SGDLS and CDR2 is YYNGEE. In DNA form, the CDR3 reads TGTGCCAGCAGCGCCCCCGGGACTAGCGGGAGTCCAACGCAGTATTTT. Its translation: CASSAPGTSGSPTQYF.

The chain has TRBV28 and TRBJ1-2, with D possibly matching TRBD1 (5 bases). V lost 7 bases and J lost 5, with 20 bases in between. This CDR3 has 15 residues. Germline CDR1 and CDR2: MDHEN and SYDVKM. The CDR3 coding sequence is TGTGCCAGCACCCCCCCGCCAGGGAAAAGATATGGCTACACCTTC. It is translated as CASTPPPGKRYGYTF.

The chain is built from TRBV11-2 and TRBJ2-3, with 7 bases lining up with TRBD2. The CDR3 is 12 amino acids. J was trimmed by 9 bases and V by 7 bases; bases with no gene match: 7. Germline V gene lookup returns CDR1 SGHAT and CDR2 FQNNGV. The CDR3 here is CASTEGGLTQYF. The CDR3 nucleotides are TGTGCCAGCACCGAGGGAGGGCTAACGCAGTATTTT. Supplemented by reference TRBV11-2 and TRBJ2-3, the full variable domain reads EAGVAQSPRYKIIEKRQSVAFWCNPISGHATLYWYQQILGQGPKLLIQFQNNGVVDDSQLPKDRFSAERLKGVDSTLKIQPAKLEDSAVYLCASTEGGLTQYFGPGTRLTVL.

This clone came up a few times. The chain couples TRBV20-1 to TRBJ2-1; tentative D call: TRBD1 (5 bases). Germline V gene data show CDR1 as DFQATT and CDR2 as SNEGSKA (reference sequence). V lost 3 bases and J 3 bases, leaving 12 bases between the germline ends. The CDR3 is made up of 14 amino acids. For the CDR3, the DNA is TGCAGTGCTAGTTCCAGGGTTGGCTACAATGAGCAGTTCTTC. It translates to CSASSRVGYNEQFF.

The chain uses TRBV5-4 and TRBJ2-5; a weak D match, TRBD2 (6 bases). Trimming removed 3 bases from V and 3 bases from J, with 15 bases in between. CDR1 and CDR2 from the germline V gene are SGHNT and YYREEE (reference sequence). This CDR3 contains 15 residues. In DNA, the CDR3 is TGTGCCAGCAGCTCGTTAGAGGAGGGAAAAGAGACCCAGTACTTC. This codes for CASSSLEEGKETQYF.